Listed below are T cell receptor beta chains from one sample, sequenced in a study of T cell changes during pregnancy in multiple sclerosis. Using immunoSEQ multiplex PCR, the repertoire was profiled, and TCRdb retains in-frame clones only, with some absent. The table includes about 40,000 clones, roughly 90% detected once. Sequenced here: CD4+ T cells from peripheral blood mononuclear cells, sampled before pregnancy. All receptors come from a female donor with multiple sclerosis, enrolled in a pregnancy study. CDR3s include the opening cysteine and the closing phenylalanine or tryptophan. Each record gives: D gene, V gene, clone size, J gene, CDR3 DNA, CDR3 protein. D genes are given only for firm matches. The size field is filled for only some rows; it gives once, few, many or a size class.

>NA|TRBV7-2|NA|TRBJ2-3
TGTGCCAGCCCCACCCGGGGTAGCGGCACAGATACGCAGTATTTT
CASPTRGSGTDTQYF
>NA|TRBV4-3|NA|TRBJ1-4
TGCGCCAGCAGCCAAGATGGGGAGGGCGGGGGAAAACTGTTTTTT
CASSQDGEGGGKLFF
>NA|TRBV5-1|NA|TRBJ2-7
TGCGCCAGCAGCTTGGGCGGCTACTCCTACGAGCAGTACTTC
CASSLGGYSYEQYF
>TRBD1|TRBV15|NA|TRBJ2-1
TGTGCCACCAGCAGCCCTTTAGAGGGGGCTTCCTACAATGAGCAGTTCTTC
CATSSPLEGASYNEQFF
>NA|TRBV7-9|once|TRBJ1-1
TGTGCCAGCAGCTTACAGGGTCCGAACACTGAAGCTTTCTTT
CASSLQGPNTEAFF
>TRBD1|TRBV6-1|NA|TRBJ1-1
TGTGCCAGCAACTACAGGGGCCTGAACACTGAAGCTTTCTTT
CASNYRGLNTEAFF
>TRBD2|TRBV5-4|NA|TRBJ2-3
TGTGCCAGCAGCTCGGGAAGTAGCGGGGGTGGGGATACGCAGTATTTT
CASSSGSSGGGDTQYF
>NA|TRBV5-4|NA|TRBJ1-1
TGTGCCAGCAGCCGGGTGGGGAGACCAACCGAAGCTTTCTTT
CASSRVGRPTEAFF
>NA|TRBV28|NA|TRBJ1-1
TGTGCCAGCAGTTTCAGCGGATCCACTGAAGCTTTCTTT
CASSFSGSTEAFF
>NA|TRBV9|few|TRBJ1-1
TGTGCCAGCAGCCCCCAGGGGCACTCAGATGAAGCTTTCTTT
CASSPQGHSDEAFF
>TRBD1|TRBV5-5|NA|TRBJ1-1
TGTGCCAGCAGCTCTACAGGGGACTCGGCCACTGAAGCTTTCTTT
CASSSTGDSATEAFF
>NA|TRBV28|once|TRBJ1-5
TGTGCCGGCACGGAGGGCCGGGATAGCAATCAGCCCCAGCATTTT
CAGTEGRDSNQPQHF
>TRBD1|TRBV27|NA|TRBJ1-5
TGTGCCAGCAGTCGGGGACAGGGGCGAACCGGGAATCAGCCCCAGCATTTT
CASSRGQGRTGNQPQHF
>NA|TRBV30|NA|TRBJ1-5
TGTGCCTGGAGGAAAGGTCGGGGGACTCCCCAGCATTTT
CAWRKGRGTPQHF
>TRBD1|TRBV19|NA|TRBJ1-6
TGTGCCAGTACCACCGGGACAGGGAGAGATTCACCCCTCCACTTT
CASTTGTGRDSPLHF
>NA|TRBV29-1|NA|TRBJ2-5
TGCAGCATTGAAAAGGACAGCAGAGAGACCCAGTACTTC
CSIEKDSRETQYF
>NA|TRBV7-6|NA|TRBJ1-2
TGTGCCAGCAGCTTATCCCTCGTCTTCCTTCCCTATGGCTACACCTTC
CASSLSLVFLPYGYTF
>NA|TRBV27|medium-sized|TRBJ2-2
TGTGCCAGCAGGGGGCACCGGAACACCGGGGAGCTGTTTTTT
CASRGHRNTGELFF
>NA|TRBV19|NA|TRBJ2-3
TGTGCCAGCCGGTTGGGGGGTTCCACTTTCAACACAGATACGCAGTATTTT
CASRLGGSTFNTDTQYF
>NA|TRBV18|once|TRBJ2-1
TGTGCCAGCTCATCCAGCGCATTAGACAATGAGCAGTTCTTC
CASSSSALDNEQFF
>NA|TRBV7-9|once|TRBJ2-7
TGTGCCAGCAGCGGGGCAGAGAAGCCCTACGAGCAGTACTTC
CASSGAEKPYEQYF
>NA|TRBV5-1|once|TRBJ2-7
TGCGCCAGCAGCTTGGACAGGGAAGAGCAGTACTTC
CASSLDREEQYF
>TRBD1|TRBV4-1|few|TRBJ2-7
TGCGCCAGCAGCCAAGCCCCGGACAGGGGTACCTACGAGCAGTACTTC
CASSQAPDRGTYEQYF
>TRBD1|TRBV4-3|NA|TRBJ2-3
TGCGCCAGCAGCCTTGAGGGACAGACCACAGATACGCAGTATTTT
CASSLEGQTTDTQYF
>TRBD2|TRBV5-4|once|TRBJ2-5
TGTGCCAGCAGCTTGGCACTAGCGACAGAGACCCAGTACTTC
CASSLALATETQYF
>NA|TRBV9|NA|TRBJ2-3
TGTGCCAGCAGCGTAGGGGCCCAAGGCGGAGGGGATACGCAGTATTTT
CASSVGAQGGGDTQYF
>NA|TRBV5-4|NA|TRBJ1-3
TGTGCCAGCAGCTTGGGCGGGGCCAGCTCTGGAAACACCATATATTTT
CASSLGGASSGNTIYF
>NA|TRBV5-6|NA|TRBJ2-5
TGTGCCAGCAGCTCTTTGACTAGTGGCGAGACCCAGTACTTC
CASSSLTSGETQYF
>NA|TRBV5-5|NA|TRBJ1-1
TGTGCCAGCAGCCTCTTCGGAGGGGCGGATGCTTTCTTT
CASSLFGGADAFF
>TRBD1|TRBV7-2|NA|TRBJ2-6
TGTGCCAGCAGCTTAGAGGGGGCCGGGGCTGGGGCCAACGTCCTGACTTTC
CASSLEGAGAGANVLTF
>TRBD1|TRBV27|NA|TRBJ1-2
TGTGCCAGCAGTGGGGGACAGCCGTATGGCTACACCTTC
CASSGGQPYGYTF
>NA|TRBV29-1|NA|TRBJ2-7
TGCAGCGTTGGGGGCTTCTACGAGCAGTACTTC
CSVGGFYEQYF
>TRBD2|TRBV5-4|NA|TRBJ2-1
TGTGCCAGCAGCTTGGGAGGGGCGGGGGGGTACAATGAGCAGTTCTTC
CASSLGGAGGYNEQFF
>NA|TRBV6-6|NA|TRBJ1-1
TGTGCCAGCAGACCTTGGACAGCGAACACTGAAGCTTTCTTT
CASRPWTANTEAFF
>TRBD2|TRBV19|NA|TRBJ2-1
TGTGCCAGTAGTATTTTACCGGGACTAGCGGGGGGGCCTTATGAGCAGTTCTTC
CASSILPGLAGGPYEQFF
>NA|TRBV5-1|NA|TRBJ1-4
TGCGCCAGCAGCTTAGGGACCGGGGAGGTGGCTGAAAAACTGTTTTTT
CASSLGTGEVAEKLFF
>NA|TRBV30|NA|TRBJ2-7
TGTGCCTGGAGTTGGGACACATCCTCCTACGAGCAGTACTTC
CAWSWDTSSYEQYF
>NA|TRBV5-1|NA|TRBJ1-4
TGCGCCAGCAGCTTGGACTCGCCAGGTCCTAATGAAAAACTGTTTTTT
CASSLDSPGPNEKLFF
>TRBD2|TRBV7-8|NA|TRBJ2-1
TGTGCCAGCAGCCCGATCGGGAGCGGGGGGTTCAATGAGCAGTTCTTC
CASSPIGSGGFNEQFF
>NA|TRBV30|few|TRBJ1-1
TGTGCCTGGAGTGTACGCCCGGGGGCTTTCTTT
CAWSVRPGAFF
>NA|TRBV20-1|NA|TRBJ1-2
TGCACAGCCGGGACAAATTATGGCTACACCTTC
CTAGTNYGYTF
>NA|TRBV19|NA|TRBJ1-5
TGTGCCAGTTCGGGGGGGCAGCATGGTGTGCGCCAGCCCCAGCATTTT
CASSGGQHGVRQPQHF
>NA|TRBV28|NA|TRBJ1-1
TGTGCCGCTTACAGGACGGACACTGAAGCTTTCTTT
CAAYRTDTEAFF
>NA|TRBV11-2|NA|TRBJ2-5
TGTGCCAGCAGCTCATACAGGGTCTCACTGTCCAGGGGGACCCAGTACTTC
CASSSYRVSLSRGTQYF
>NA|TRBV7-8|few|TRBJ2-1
TGTGCCAGCAGCCCGGGTTCCTACAATGAGCAGTTCTTC
CASSPGSYNEQFF
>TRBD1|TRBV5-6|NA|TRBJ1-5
TGTGCCAGCAGCCCCACAGGGGAGCAGCCCCAGCATTTT
CASSPTGEQPQHF
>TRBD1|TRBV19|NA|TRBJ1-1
TGTGCCAGTAGCAAGGCCCCGGGACAGGGGTTCCCTGAAGCTTTCTTT
CASSKAPGQGFPEAFF
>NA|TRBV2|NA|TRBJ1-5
TGTGCGGGGGGGGGCGGCGGTCAGCCCCAGCATTTT
CAGGGGGQPQHF
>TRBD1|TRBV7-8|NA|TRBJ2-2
TGTGCCAGCAGCTCCGGGACAGGGGAGAATACCGGGGAGCTGTTTTTT
CASSSGTGENTGELFF
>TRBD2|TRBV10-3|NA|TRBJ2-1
TGTGCCATCAGTGAATTAGCGGGGGCTTACAATGAGCAGTTCTTC
CAISELAGAYNEQFF
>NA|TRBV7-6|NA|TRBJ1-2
TGTGCCAGCAGCCCCCAACCCGCGGGGAGCGGCTATGGCTACACCTTC
CASSPQPAGSGYGYTF
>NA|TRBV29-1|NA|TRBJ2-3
TGCAGCGCTCGGACAAGCACAGATACGCAGTATTTT
CSARTSTDTQYF